One sample yielded the 4 T cell receptor beta chains listed below, sequenced in a study of shared clonotypes between healthy human individuals. Sequencing was performed with immunoSEQ multiplex PCR; in TCRdb, only in-frame clones are kept and a portion is missing. Of under 1,100,000 clones listed, under 80% are singletons. Sequenced sample: memory CD4+ T cells sorted from blood. Stated subset: CD45RA-negative fraction. All receptors derive from a man between 18 and 29 years old in good health.

The V and J genes are TRBV2 and TRBJ2-5; no firm D call. The CDR3 is made up of 12 amino acids. The germline gives CDR1 SNHLY, CDR2 FYNNEI. Trimming shortened V by 5 bases and J by 4 bases, and 8 bases separated the two germline ends. CDR3 coding DNA: TGTGCCAGCAGTTACCACGGAGAGACCCAGTACTTC. This gives the protein CASSYHGETQYF.

J is TRBJ2-7 and V is TRBV19; the match to TRBD2 covers 8 bases. The CDR3 spans 14 residues. Trimming at V came to 7 bases and at J to 6 bases, leaving 11 bases not matched to a gene. The V gene's germline CDR1 is LNHDA and CDR2 SQIVND (reference sequence). The CDR3, as DNA: TGTGCCAGTAAGACGTCGGGAGGGGCCGTCGAGCAGTACTTC. This codes for CASKTSGGAVEQYF.

There are a few counts of this clone. This chain joins TRBV7-3 and TRBJ2-3; TRBD1 might be the D (6 bases). V shed 5 bases and J shed 5 bases, with 20 bases lying between them. The CDR3 contains 16 residues. CDR1 and CDR2 from the germline V gene are SGHTA and FQGTGA. For the CDR3, the DNA is TGTGCCAGCAGCCCTTCTGGTGTGGGGGCAGGAGATACGCAGTATTTT. It specifies CASSPSGVGAGDTQYF.

The rearrangement joins TRBV13 to TRBJ2-3; 13 bases match TRBD2. With 1 base clipped from V and 4 bases from J, the junction kept 5 bases outside the gene matches. Per the germline V gene, CDR1 is PRHDT and CDR2 is FYEKMQ (reference sequence). This CDR3 is 17 amino acids long. CDR3 bases: TGTGCCAGCAGCTTAGCCCGGACTAGCGGGAGTGCAGATACGCAGTATTTT. Its protein product is CASSLARTSGSADTQYF.